This is a list of T cell receptor beta chains from one sample in a study of blood T cells in healthy people across ages. In TCRdb, the 5' RACE reads were re-called with MiXCR into one record per CDR3 protein. The sample lists around 1,900,000 distinct CDR3 sequences; approximately 40% were seen once. Sequencing was performed on blood. Receptors originate from a human donor in good health. CDR3s include the opening cysteine and the closing phenylalanine or tryptophan. The order of the fields is J gene, V gene, CDR3 protein.

>TRBJ2-5|TRBV10-3
CAISEPKDTLETQYF
>TRBJ1-2|TRBV13
CASSSRGRGGYTF
>TRBJ1-6|TRBV7-2
CASSLSTVSSYNSPLHF
>TRBJ2-5|TRBV7-8
CASSLGDQEAQYF
>TRBJ2-1|TRBV30
CAWALDGYNEQFF
>-|TRBV24-1
CATSDWGGDNEQYF
>TRBJ2-6|TRBV7-2
CASRENSGGRTAGANVLTF
>TRBJ2-1|TRBV21-1
CASILRNEQFF
>TRBJ1-2|TRBV12-5
CASGFGDRGNSYYGYTF
>TRBJ1-5|TRBV24-1
CATSDSSWTGEEGDGQPQHF
>TRBJ2-1|TRBV5-1
CASSLAGTNNEQFF
>TRBJ1-4|TRBV20-1
CSARWGNGEKLFF
>TRBJ2-3|TRBV20-1
CSGIITDTQYF
>TRBJ1-4|TRBV6-1
CASLGGFNERLFF
>TRBJ2-7|TRBV19
CASSSRDRGLIEQYF
>TRBJ1-3|TRBV9
CASSVEDREAKYF
>TRBJ1-5|TRBV15
CATSPMAISNQPQHF
>TRBJ2-2|TRBV25-1
CASSQGGGGELFF
>TRBJ2-1|TRBV12-3/TRBV12-4
CASSFWISEQFF
>TRBJ2-1|TRBV6-2/TRBV6-3
CASNLFNEQFF
>TRBJ1-1|TRBV6-5
CASSRRGGLSTEAFF
>TRBJ1-1|TRBV27
CASSEGRRNTEAFF
>TRBJ2-1|TRBV5-1
CASSLSSVAPYNEQFF
>TRBJ1-6|TRBV28
CASSWGLAGRDVNNSPLHF
>-|TRBV5-1
CASSLEIGLNAYEQYF
>TRBJ1-2|TRBV7-2
CASSLAGQYNGYTF
>TRBJ1-6|TRBV4-3
CASSQERTSPLHF
>TRBJ2-1|TRBV20-1
CSAIDEGRGTGETQFF
>TRBJ2-3|TRBV20-1
CSASVGLAGSLSSTDAQYF
>TRBJ2-3|TRBV28
CASSFRGRGRDTQYF
>TRBJ1-4|TRBV27
CASSLGGGVVEKLFF
>TRBJ2-5|TRBV2
CASRFDRQETQYF
>-|TRBV7-2
CASSFHLRVSTDEQYF
>TRBJ2-5|TRBV7-2
CASSLGASRQETQYF
>TRBJ2-3|TRBV5-1
CASSSPSKESTDTQYF
>TRBJ1-1|TRBV15
CATSPRSGSGTEAFF
>TRBJ1-6|TRBV7-2
CASSNLGGPNSPLHF
>TRBJ2-3|TRBV24-1
CATSDEDTQYF
>TRBJ2-1|TRBV4-3
CASSQIPSVGGQFF
>TRBJ2-7|TRBV2
CASSILDRNIAYEQYF
>-|TRBV12-3/TRBV12-4
CASSEQGGGREQYF
>TRBJ2-7|TRBV28
CASSLGRDFLYEQYF
>TRBJ1-2|TRBV20-1
CSARSVREIYGYTF
>TRBJ1-5|TRBV7-9
CASSLDWWDRVDQPQHF
>TRBJ2-5|TRBV7-9
CASSFRAGGTETQYF
>TRBJ1-2|TRBV2
CASSELLRSYGYTF
>TRBJ2-5|TRBV7-9
CASSGTGTNQETQYF
>TRBJ1-2|TRBV3-1
CASSQDTAVWDYGYTF
>TRBJ1-2|TRBV7-6
CASSLGGGKGYTF
>TRBJ2-2|TRBV4-3
CASSQELWGGACGELFF
>TRBJ1-2|TRBV4-3
CASSQDQSSYGGYTF